The 32 T cell receptor beta chains below all came from one sample that was sequenced in a study of beta chain features in type 1 diabetes. The sequenced template was cDNA made from the entire isolated RNA. Only in-frame clones appear in the TCRdb table, and some are missing; sequencing was by immunoSEQ multiplex PCR. The sample has around 130,000 clones, around 8.8% seen once; the top ten hold around 0.7%. The study, taken as a whole, reports: Moderately but significantly shorter TCRB CDR3s were found in Type 1 diabetes patients in all four CD4+ subsets.

Antigen specificity for these receptors is unknown. Sequencing was done on a sample of central memory CD4+ T cells from blood. The receptors come from a man aged 30-40 years with type 1 diabetes.

The V gene is TRBV4-2, the J gene TRBJ2-7; 9 bases are a match to TRBD2. The V and J ends lost 1 base and 1 base, in that order; junction bases with no gene match: 8. The germline gives CDR1 LGHNA, CDR2 YNFKEQ. The CDR3 sequence is 17 residues long. The CDR3 nucleotides read TGTGCCAGCAGCCAAGGGGTAGCGGGGGCCTCATCCTACGAGCAGTACTTC. Translated, it gives CASSQGVAGASSYEQYF.

There are a few counts of this clone. The rearrangement links TRBV7-8 to TRBJ2-5; D is possibly TRBD1 (6 bases). The germline CDR1 and CDR2 sequences are SGHVS and FQNEAQ. The germline V and J ends were trimmed by 2 bases and 0 bases, with 13 bases remaining between them. CDR3 length: 16 residues. The CDR3 DNA is TGTGCCAGCAGCTTATTTGGAAACAGGGACCAAGAGACCCAGTACTTC. Translation: CASSLFGNRDQETQYF.

This clone was counted between two and nine times. The chain is built from TRBV6-5 and TRBJ2-7; tentatively, D is TRBD2 (6 bases). Trimming took off 8 bases at V and 2 bases at J, with 13 bases between the two ends. Germline assignment: CDR1 MNHEY and CDR2 SVGAGI. CDR3 length equals 13 residues. CDR3 nucleotides: TGTGCCAGCGGGGACTCCTTGACCTACGAGCAGTACTTC. Translated, it gives CASGDSLTYEQYF.

This clone showed up just a few times. The V gene is TRBV5-4, the J gene TRBJ2-5, with D perhaps TRBD1 (5 bases). Germline V gene data show CDR1 as SGHNT and CDR2 as YYREEE (reference sequence). V was trimmed by 0 bases and J by 4 bases, leaving 10 bases between them. The CDR3 length is 14 residues. This CDR3 is CASSLAGSVETQYF. In DNA, the CDR3 is TGTGCCAGCAGCTTGGCAGGGTCAGTAGAGACCCAGTACTTC.

The J gene is TRBJ1-5, the V gene TRBV7-8, with 8 bases lining up with TRBD1. Per the germline V gene, CDR1 is SGHVS and CDR2 is FQNEAQ. The J segment lost 7 bases and the V segment lost 6 bases, leaving 5 bases of the junction unmatched. This CDR3 contains 13 residues. The CDR3 sequence: CASSYDRGQPQHF. The CDR3 region has the DNA TGTGCCAGCAGTTACGACAGGGGACAGCCCCAGCATTTT.

This clone was counted between two and nine times. The V gene is TRBV5-1, the J gene TRBJ2-2; 8 bases are a match to TRBD1. Per the germline V gene, CDR1 is SGHRS and CDR2 is YFSETQ. V was pared by 0 bases and J by 1 base, with 5 bases of the junction left unmatched. The length of the CDR3 is 17 residues. In nucleotides, the CDR3 is TGCGCCAGCAGCTTGGAGATGGACAGGGTGAACACCGGGGAGCTGTTTTTT. Residues: CASSLEMDRVNTGELFF.

This clone turned up a few times. This chain connects TRBV21-1 to TRBJ1-6; the table's TRBD1 call for D was not verified on the DNA. TRBV21-1 is shown as a pseudogene. The CDR3 sequence is 11 residues long. The CDR3 coding sequence is TGTGCCACCCGCAGTCGTTCACCCCTCCACTTT. Its protein product is CATRSRSPLHF.

The chain links TRBV7-2 to TRBJ2-5; 8 nucleotides line up with TRBD1. From germline, CDR1 is SGHTA and CDR2 FQGNSA. Germline trimming cut 2 bases from V and 3 bases from J; bases unmatched to any gene: 2. There are 14 residues in the CDR3. In DNA form, the CDR3 reads TGTGCCAGCAGCTTAAGGACAGGGAAAGAGACCCAGTACTTC. It codes for CASSLRTGKETQYF.

This clone was seen more than once but under ten times. Here the CDR3 DNA reads TGTGCCAGCAGCTTAAGACAGGGGATCCCCTACGAGCAGTACTTC. Its protein product is CASSLRQGIPYEQYF. This sequence joins TRBV7-3 and TRBJ2-7, with TRBD1 matching over 8 bases. The trim removed 1 base at V and 2 bases at J, leaving 4 bases unmatched. The CDR3 is 15 residues long. Germline lookup yields CDR1 SGHTA and CDR2 FQGTGA.

This sequence joins TRBV28 and TRBJ2-7, with TRBD1 matching 7 bases. V was pared by 6 bases and J by 2 bases, with 13 bases of the junction left unmatched. This CDR3 has 16 amino acids. CDR1 is MDHEN and CDR2 is SYDVKM in the germline V gene. The CDR3 DNA is TGTGCCAGCAGAAGTTATAGGGGACAGACGGCCTACGAGCAGTACTTC. It is translated as CASRSYRGQTAYEQYF.

The chain couples TRBV28 to TRBJ1-1; 8 nucleotides match TRBD1. Germline V gives CDR1 MDHEN, CDR2 SYDVKM. CDR3 length equals 14 residues. V lost 7 bases to trimming and J lost 7 bases; unmatched junction nucleotides: 11. The CDR3 loop reads CASTLGGGTGEAFF. The CDR3 DNA reads TGTGCCAGCACCCTAGGAGGCGGGACAGGTGAAGCTTTCTTT.

This clone was seen a few times. The rearrangement uses TRBV11-2 and TRBJ1-1; no clear D gene. With 6 bases removed from V and 2 bases from J, the gap between germline ends came to 13 bases. This CDR3 spans 14 amino acids. Germline assignment: CDR1 SGHAT and CDR2 FQNNGV. The CDR3 sequence: CASRRAPGNTEAFF. CDR3 DNA sequence: TGTGCCAGCAGAAGGGCGCCGGGAAACACTGAAGCTTTCTTT.

In its sample, this clone was seen a few times. The CDR3 here is CASSASGGYTF. Written as DNA, the CDR3 is TGTGCCAGCAGTGCCAGCGGTGGCTACACCTTC. The chain links TRBV2 to TRBJ1-2; no definite D call. The V end was cut by 4 bases, the J end by 7 bases, with 7 bases between. The length of the CDR3 is 11 residues. Germline V gene data show CDR1 as SNHLY and CDR2 as FYNNEI.

The genes are TRBV7-9 and TRBJ1-4; maybe TRBD1 (6 bases). The germline CDR1 and CDR2 sequences are SEHNR and FQNEAQ (reference sequence). Trimming took 5 bases from V and 0 from J, leaving 13 bases between them. This CDR3 comprises 16 residues. CDR3: CASSPGVPATNEKLFF. The CDR3 DNA sequence: TGTGCCAGCAGCCCAGGGGTACCTGCAACTAATGAAAAACTGTTTTTT.

Comments on this clone: Within the sample, other DNA sequences also encode this same CDR3. The gene calls are TRBV5-1 and TRBJ2-3; 10 bases fit TRBD2. Unmatched junction bases numbered 5, after V lost 4 bases and J lost 6 bases. Germline V gene sequence: CDR1 SGHRS, CDR2 YFSETQ. The CDR3 spans 14 residues. The DNA for the CDR3 is TGCGCCAGCAGCCCGGGACTAGCGACGGATACGCAGTATTTT. This translates into CASSPGLATDTQYF.

This clone came up many times. V is TRBV19 and J is TRBJ1-2; weak D call: TRBD1 (6 bases). The CDR3 is made up of 13 amino acids. The germline V gene has CDR1 LNHDA and CDR2 SQIVND (reference sequence). Trimming removed 4 bases at V and 4 bases at J, with 10 bases between. CDR3 coding DNA: TGTGCCAGTAGTACCACAGGGTCCTATGGCTACACCTTC. This encodes CASSTTGSYGYTF.

This clone occurred a few times. The chain couples TRBV25-1 to TRBJ1-6; D remains ambiguous. The CDR3 length is 13 residues. V was clipped by 0 bases and J by 8 bases, with 5 bases between them. Per the germline V gene, CDR1 is MGHDK and CDR2 is SYGVNS. The CDR3 here is CASSEYQYSPLHF. The CDR3 DNA follows: TGTGCCAGCAGTGAATATCAATATTCACCCCTCCACTTT. Full variable domain (missing parts from reference TRBV25-1 and TRBJ1-6): EADIYQTPRYLVIGTGKKITLECSQTMGHDKMYWYQQDPGMELHLIHYSYGVNSTEKGDLSSESTVSRIRTEHFPLTLESARPSHTSQYLCASSEYQYSPLHFGNGTRLTVT.

As for this clone: This same CDR3 is encoded by further DNA sequences in the sample. The chain couples TRBV4-1 to TRBJ1-5; D ambiguous. CDR3 size: 14 residues. V lost 4 bases to trimming and J lost 2 bases, with 9 bases between them. Germline CDR1 and CDR2: MGHRA and YSYEKL. The CDR3 region is CASSPREGNQPQHF. In DNA form, the CDR3 reads TGCGCCAGCAGCCCCAGAGAGGGCAATCAGCCCCAGCATTTT.

This clone was picked up a small number of times. The chain is built from TRBV7-2 and TRBJ2-7, with D maybe TRBD2 (5 bases). Trimming took 3 bases from V and 7 from J, leaving 19 bases between them. Looked up from germline, CDR1 is SGHTA and CDR2 is FQGNSA. The CDR3 covers 15 residues. CDR3 nucleotide sequence: TGTGCCAGCAGCTTCTCCCCGGGGAGCAGCTGGGAGCAGTACTTC. Its protein product is CASSFSPGSSWEQYF.

Notes on this clone: Its ends do not fully match the called genes, so a read error is possible. The V call is TRBV7-7, the J call TRBJ2-3; 11 bases are shared with TRBD2. The CDR3 is 15 amino acids. The germline CDR1 and CDR2 sequences are SSHAT and FNYEAQ (reference sequence). The CDR3 loop reads CASSLSGGDTDTQYF. The CDR3 region has the DNA TGTGCTAGCAGCCTTAGCGGGGGGGATACAGATACGCAGTATTTT. Full variable domain (outside the CDR3, taken from reference TRBV7-7 and TRBJ2-3): GAGVSQSPRYKVTKRGQDVTLRCDPISSHATLYWYQQALGQGPEFLTYFNYEAQPDKSGLPSDRFSAERPEGSISTLTIQRTEQRDSAMYRCASSLSGGDTDTQYFGPGTRLTVL.

This clone turned up a few times. This chain uses TRBV4-3 with TRBJ1-3; 10 nucleotides align to TRBD1. The ends lost 0 bases at V and 7 bases at J; junction bases unmatched: 9. Germline lookup yields CDR1 LGHNA and CDR2 YSLEER. The CDR3 sequence is 17 residues long. The CDR3 protein is CASSQDRGQGGSNTIYF. The CDR3 nucleotides read TGCGCCAGCAGCCAAGATCGAGGACAGGGGGGAAGTAACACCATATATTTT.

This clone was seen a handful of times. The gene calls are TRBV4-3 and TRBJ1-4; a possible D gene is TRBD1 (6 bases). V lost 0 bases and J 4 bases, leaving 24 bases between the germline ends. Germline CDR1 is LGHNA and CDR2 is YSLEER. The CDR3 is 20 residues long. CDR3 in DNA: TGCGCCAGCAGCCAAGATATCTTTTGGACAGAAGATTATATTAATGAAAAACTGTTTTTT. It encodes CASSQDIFWTEDYINEKLFF.

J is TRBJ2-5 and V is TRBV10-3; 8 nucleotides match TRBD1. J gave up 5 bases and V 5 bases, and 7 bases lay outside the gene matches. The CDR3 has 14 residues. CDR1 is ENHRY and CDR2 is SYGVKD in the germline V gene. The CDR3 sequence: CAISPQGAGETQYF. The DNA for the CDR3 is TGTGCCATCAGTCCCCAGGGGGCCGGGGAGACCCAGTACTTC.

The sample holds a few counts of this clone. J is TRBJ2-1 and V is TRBV7-8; 7 bases fit TRBD2. The germline V gene has CDR1 SGHVS and CDR2 FQNEAQ. The trim removed 5 bases at V and 6 bases at J, leaving 7 bases unmatched. The CDR3 has 14 residues. The CDR3 spells CASSPGGTRNEQFF. As DNA, the CDR3 is TGTGCCAGCAGCCCCGGGGGGACTCGCAATGAGCAGTTCTTC.

This chain connects TRBV18 to TRBJ2-3; 12 bases match TRBD2. CDR1 and CDR2 from the germline V gene are KGHSH and LQKENI. Germline trimming cut 3 bases from V and 4 bases from J; bases unmatched to any gene: 2. CDR3 size: 15 residues. The CDR3 is CASSPLAGGSDTQYF. The CDR3 nucleotides read TGTGCCAGCTCACCCCTAGCGGGGGGGTCAGATACGCAGTATTTT.

V is TRBV18 and J is TRBJ1-5, with D uncertain. Trimming removed 4 bases from V and 3 bases from J, with 7 bases in between. Looked up from germline, CDR1 is KGHSH and CDR2 is LQKENI. The CDR3 runs to 13 residues. The CDR3, as DNA: TGTGCCAGCTCACTAGCCTTCAATCAGCCCCAGCATTTT. Its protein is CASSLAFNQPQHF. Full variable domain (remainder filled in from reference TRBV18 and TRBJ1-5): NAGVMQNPRHLVRRRGQEARLRCSPMKGHSHVYWYRQLPEEGLKFMVYLQKENIIDESGMPKERFSAEFPKEGPSILRIQQVVRGDSAAYFCASSLAFNQPQHFGDGTRLSIL.

This clone was counted only a few times. The chain uses TRBV10-3 and TRBJ1-1; D unresolved. With 4 bases removed from V and 11 bases from J, the gap between germline ends came to 11 bases. Germline-derived CDR1 and CDR2 are ENHRY and SYGVKD. The CDR3 sequence is 11 residues long. The CDR3 DNA reads TGTGCCATCAGTGGCGGCTGGCGGGCTTTCTTT. This sequence encodes CAISGGWRAFF.

Only a few counts were recorded for this clone. The chain joins TRBV7-8 to TRBJ2-1, with 9 positions matching TRBD2. Germline assignment: CDR1 SGHVS and CDR2 FQNEAQ. The ends lost 8 bases at V and 2 bases at J; junction bases unmatched: 4. CDR3 length: 14 residues. In DNA form, the CDR3 reads TGTGCCAGCGGCAGCGGGGGGCCCTACAATGAGCAGTTCTTC. This translates into CASGSGGPYNEQFF.

V gene TRBV12-5 combines with J gene TRBJ1-4, with D possibly matching TRBD1 (6 bases). The CDR3 length is 13 residues. The germline V and J ends were trimmed by 1 base and 9 bases, with 9 bases remaining between them. Per germline, CDR1 LGHNT and CDR2 FRNRAP. The CDR3: CASGLAGQKKLFF. The DNA of the CDR3 is TGTGCTAGTGGTTTGGCGGGACAAAAAAAACTGTTTTTT.

This clone was seen a few times. This sequence joins TRBV4-3 and TRBJ2-3, with D perhaps TRBD2 (6 bases). CDR3 length: 15 amino acids. With 0 bases removed from V and 6 bases from J, the gap between germline ends came to 13 bases. CDR1 LGHNA and CDR2 YSLEER come from the germline V gene. This chain's CDR3 is CASSQDLTGEDTQYF. In DNA form, the CDR3 reads TGCGCCAGCAGCCAAGATCTAACGGGGGAGGATACGCAGTATTTT.

The chain couples TRBV28 to TRBJ2-1; 13 nucleotides match TRBD2. Trimming took 7 bases from V and 6 from J; bases not matched to a gene: 6. Germline loops: CDR1 MDHEN, CDR2 SYDVKM. The CDR3 totals 15 residues. The CDR3 nucleotides read TGTGCCAGCATAAAGGGGACTAGCGGGGCCAATGAGCAGTTCTTC. Protein sequence: CASIKGTSGANEQFF.

Only a few counts were recorded for this clone. This chain joins TRBV29-1 and TRBJ2-7, with a weak D call TRBD1 (5 bases). The CDR3 covers 12 residues. Germline-derived CDR1 and CDR2 are SQVTM and ANQGSEA. Trimming shortened V by 7 bases and J by 5 bases, and 15 bases separated the two germline ends. CDR3 sequence reads: CSAGAEVHEQYF. The CDR3 nucleotides read TGCAGCGCTGGGGCTGAGGTCCACGAGCAGTACTTC.